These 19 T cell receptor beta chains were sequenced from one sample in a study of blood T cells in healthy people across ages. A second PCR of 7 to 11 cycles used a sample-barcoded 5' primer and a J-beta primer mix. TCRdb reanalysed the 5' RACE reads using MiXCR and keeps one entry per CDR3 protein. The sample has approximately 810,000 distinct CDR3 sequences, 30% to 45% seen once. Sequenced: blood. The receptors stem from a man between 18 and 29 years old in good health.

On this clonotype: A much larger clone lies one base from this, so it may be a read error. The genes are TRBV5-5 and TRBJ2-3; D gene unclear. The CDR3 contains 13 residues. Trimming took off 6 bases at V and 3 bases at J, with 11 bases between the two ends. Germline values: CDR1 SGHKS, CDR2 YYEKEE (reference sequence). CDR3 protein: CASIPTETDTQYF. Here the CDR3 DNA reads TGTGCCAGCATACCCACTGAAACAGATACGCAGTATTTT.

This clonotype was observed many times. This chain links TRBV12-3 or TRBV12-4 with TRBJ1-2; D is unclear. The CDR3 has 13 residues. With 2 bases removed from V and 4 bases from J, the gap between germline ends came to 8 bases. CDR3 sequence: CASSLTASYGYTF. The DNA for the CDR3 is TGTGCCAGCAGTTTAACCGCTTCCTATGGCTACACCTTC.

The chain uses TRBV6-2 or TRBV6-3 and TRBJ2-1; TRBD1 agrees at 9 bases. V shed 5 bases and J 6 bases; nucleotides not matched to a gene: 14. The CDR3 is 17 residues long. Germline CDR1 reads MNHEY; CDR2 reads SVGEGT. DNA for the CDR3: TGTGCCAGCAGTCGCGTCTCTGGGACAGGGATCCCCAATGAGCAGTTCTTC. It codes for CASSRVSGTGIPNEQFF.

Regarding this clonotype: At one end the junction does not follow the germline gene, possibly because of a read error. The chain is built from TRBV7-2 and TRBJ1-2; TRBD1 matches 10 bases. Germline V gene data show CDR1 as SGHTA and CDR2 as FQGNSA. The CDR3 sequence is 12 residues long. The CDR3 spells CGSSNRQGAGTF. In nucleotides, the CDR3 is TGTGGCAGCAGCAACCGACAGGGGGCAGGCACCTTC.

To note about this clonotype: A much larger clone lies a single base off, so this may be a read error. In nucleotides, the CDR3 is TGCGGTGCTATCCCCGGGACCCGAAGGGCAGATACGCAGTATTTT. It specifies CGAIPGTRRADTQYF. The V call is TRBV20-1, the J call TRBJ2-3; the D gene could be TRBD1 or TRBD2 (5 bases each). The CDR3 extends over 15 amino acids. CDR1 DFQATT and CDR2 SNEGSKA come from the germline V gene (reference sequence).

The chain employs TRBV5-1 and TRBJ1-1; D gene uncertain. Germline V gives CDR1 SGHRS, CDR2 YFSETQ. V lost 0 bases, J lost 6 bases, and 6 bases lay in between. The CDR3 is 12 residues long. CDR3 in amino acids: CASSLGASEAFF. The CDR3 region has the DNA TGCGCCAGCAGCTTGGGAGCCTCTGAAGCTTTCTTT.

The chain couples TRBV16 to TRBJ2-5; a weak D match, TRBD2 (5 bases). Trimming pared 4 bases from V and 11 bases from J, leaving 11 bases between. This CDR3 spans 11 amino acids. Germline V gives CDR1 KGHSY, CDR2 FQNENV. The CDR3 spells CASSPAGEQYF. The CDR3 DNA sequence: TGTGCCAGCAGCCCTGCCGGGGAGCAGTACTTC.

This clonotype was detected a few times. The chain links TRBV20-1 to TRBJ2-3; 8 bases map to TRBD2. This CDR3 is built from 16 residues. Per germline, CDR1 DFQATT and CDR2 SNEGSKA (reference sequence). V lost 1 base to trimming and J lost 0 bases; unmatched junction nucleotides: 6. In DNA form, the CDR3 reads TGCAGTGCTAGAGTTCTTCGGACTAGCAGCACAGATACGCAGTATTTT. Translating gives CSARVLRTSSTDTQYF.

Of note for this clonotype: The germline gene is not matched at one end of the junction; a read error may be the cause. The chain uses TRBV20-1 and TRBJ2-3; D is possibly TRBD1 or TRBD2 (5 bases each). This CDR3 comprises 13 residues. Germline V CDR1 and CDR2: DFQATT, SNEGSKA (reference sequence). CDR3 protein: CSTREGSGDTQYF. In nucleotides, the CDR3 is TGCAGTACTAGAGAGGGGAGTGGGGATACGCAGTATTTT.

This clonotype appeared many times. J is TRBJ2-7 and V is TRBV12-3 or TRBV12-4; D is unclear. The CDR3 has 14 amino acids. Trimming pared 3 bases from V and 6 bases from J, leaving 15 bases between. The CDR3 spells CASSFLAKGREQYF. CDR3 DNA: TGTGCCAGCAGTTTTCTTGCGAAAGGACGCGAGCAGTACTTC.

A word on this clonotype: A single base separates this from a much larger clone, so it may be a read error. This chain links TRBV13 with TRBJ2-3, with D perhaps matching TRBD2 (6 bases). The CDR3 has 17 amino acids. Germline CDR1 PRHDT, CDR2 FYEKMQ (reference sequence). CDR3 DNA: TGTGCCTGCAGCCAAAGAACTAGCAGCAAAATCACAGATACGCAGTATTTT. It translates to CACSQRTSSKITDTQYF.

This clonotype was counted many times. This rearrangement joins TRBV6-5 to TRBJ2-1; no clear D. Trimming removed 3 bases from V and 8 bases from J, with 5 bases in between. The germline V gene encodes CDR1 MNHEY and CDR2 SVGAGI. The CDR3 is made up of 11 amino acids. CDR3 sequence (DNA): TGTGCCAGCAGTTATTTCGATGAGCAGTTCTTC. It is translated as CASSYFDEQFF.

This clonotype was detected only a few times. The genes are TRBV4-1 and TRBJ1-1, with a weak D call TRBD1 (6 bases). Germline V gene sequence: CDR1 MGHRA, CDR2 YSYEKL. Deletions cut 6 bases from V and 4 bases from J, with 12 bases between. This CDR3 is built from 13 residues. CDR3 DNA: TGCGCCAGCAGTCTACAGGGATTCACTGAAGCTTTCTTT. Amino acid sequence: CASSLQGFTEAFF.

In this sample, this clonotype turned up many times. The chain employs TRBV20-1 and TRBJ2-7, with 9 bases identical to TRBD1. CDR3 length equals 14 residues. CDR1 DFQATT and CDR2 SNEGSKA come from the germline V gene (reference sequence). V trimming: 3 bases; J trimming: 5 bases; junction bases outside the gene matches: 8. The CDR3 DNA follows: TGCAGTGCTAGGACCGGGACAGGGCTAAACGAGCAGTACTTC. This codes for CSARTGTGLNEQYF.

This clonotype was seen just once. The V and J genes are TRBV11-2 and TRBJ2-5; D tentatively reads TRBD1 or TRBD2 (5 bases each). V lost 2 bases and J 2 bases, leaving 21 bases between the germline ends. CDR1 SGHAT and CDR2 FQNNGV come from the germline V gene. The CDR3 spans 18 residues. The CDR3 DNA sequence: TGTGCCAGCAGCTTATTTAAGTTGTCCGGGGCGCGGCAAGAGACCCAGTACTTC. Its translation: CASSLFKLSGARQETQYF.

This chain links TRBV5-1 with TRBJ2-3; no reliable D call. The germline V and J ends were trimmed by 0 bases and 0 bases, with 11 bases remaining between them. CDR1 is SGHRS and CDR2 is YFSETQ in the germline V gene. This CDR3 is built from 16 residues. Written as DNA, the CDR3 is TGCGCCAGCAGCTTGGCCGTCAGAACTAGCACAGATACGCAGTATTTT. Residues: CASSLAVRTSTDTQYF. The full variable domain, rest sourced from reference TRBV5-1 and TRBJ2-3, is KAGVTQTPRYLIKTRGQQVTLSCSPISGHRSVSWYQQTPGQGLQFLFEYFSETQRNKGNFPGRFSGRQFSNSRSEMNVSTLELGDSALYLCASSLAVRTSTDTQYFGPGTRLTVL.

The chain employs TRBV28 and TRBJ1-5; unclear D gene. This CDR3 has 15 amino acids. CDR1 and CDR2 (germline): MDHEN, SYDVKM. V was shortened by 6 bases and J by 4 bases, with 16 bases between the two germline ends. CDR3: CASSRPAGQNQPQHF. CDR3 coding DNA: TGTGCCAGCAGCCGCCCGGCAGGTCAGAATCAGCCCCAGCATTTT.

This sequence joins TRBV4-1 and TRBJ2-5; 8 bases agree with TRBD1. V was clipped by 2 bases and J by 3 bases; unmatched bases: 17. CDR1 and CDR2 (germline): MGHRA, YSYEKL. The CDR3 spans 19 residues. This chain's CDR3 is CASSQSRTGKGLTKETQYF. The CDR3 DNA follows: TGCGCCAGCAGCCAATCGAGGACAGGGAAGGGGTTGACCAAAGAGACCCAGTACTTC.

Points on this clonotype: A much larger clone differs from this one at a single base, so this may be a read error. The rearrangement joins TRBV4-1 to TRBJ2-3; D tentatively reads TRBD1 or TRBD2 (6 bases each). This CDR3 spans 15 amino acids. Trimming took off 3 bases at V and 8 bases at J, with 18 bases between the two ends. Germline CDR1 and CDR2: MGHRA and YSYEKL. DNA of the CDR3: TGCGCCAGCAGCCACCAGGGGACTTCGCCAGGTACGCAGTATTTT. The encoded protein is CASSHQGTSPGTQYF.